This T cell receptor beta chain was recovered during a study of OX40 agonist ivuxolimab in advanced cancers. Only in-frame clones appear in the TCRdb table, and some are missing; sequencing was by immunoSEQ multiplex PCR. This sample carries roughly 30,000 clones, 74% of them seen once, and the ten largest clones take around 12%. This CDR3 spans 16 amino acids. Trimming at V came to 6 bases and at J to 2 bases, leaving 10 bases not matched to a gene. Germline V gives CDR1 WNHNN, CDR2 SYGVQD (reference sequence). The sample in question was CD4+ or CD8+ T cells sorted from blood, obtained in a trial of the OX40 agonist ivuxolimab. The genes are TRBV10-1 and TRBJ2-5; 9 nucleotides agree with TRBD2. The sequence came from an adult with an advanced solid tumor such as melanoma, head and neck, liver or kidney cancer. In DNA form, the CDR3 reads TGCGCCAGCAGCGTGGGATTAGCGGGGGCTCAAGAGACCCAGTACTTC. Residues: CASSVGLAGAQETQYF.